The clone carrying this T cell receptor beta chain appeared a single time. This record comes from a study of blood T cell repertoires in COVID-19. For the study at large: Sites across the United States, Italy and Spain contributed samples from acute and convalescent COVID-19. The cDNA or gDNA used as material had been derived from T cells, B-cell-depleted T cells, or PBMCs.

Seattle enrolled patients during active infection and tracked them longitudinally. The V segment lost 4 bases and the J segment 4 bases; nucleotides outside the gene matches: 7. This CDR3 spans 17 amino acids. Germline V gene data show CDR1 as SGHRS and CDR2 as YFSETQ. In the original analysis: Amplification of reference gene primers was used by the study to estimate nucleated cell counts. Using immunoSEQ multiplex PCR, the repertoire was profiled, and TCRdb retains in-frame clones only, with some absent. For V, J and clone size, that table is used; D and trimming come from the DNA. The profile shows 220,000 or so clones, 92% of them singletons.

This TCR was recovered from a man aged 55 to 70 with COVID-19, enrolled during active disease. The chain couples TRBV5-1 to TRBJ2-3, with TRBD2 matching over 15 bases. The sequenced material came from peripheral blood. CDR3 in DNA: TGCGCCAGCAGCCCCGGGACTAGCGGGGGGCGTTCAGATACGCAGTATTTT. It yields the protein CASSPGTSGGRSDTQYF.